One and the same sample provided the 21 T cell receptor beta chains below, sequenced in a study of CD8 T cells in Susac syndrome. After extraction with the RNeasy kit, roughly 0.45 to 1 ug of the RNA was reverse transcribed using random hexamers. One entry per CDR3 protein, called by TCRdb with MiXCR from the immunoSEQ multiplex PCR reads. Here the sample spans tens of thousands of distinct CDR3 sequences, 85% to 95% being singletons. Sequencing used CD8+ T cells from PBMCs. The receptors stem from a human donor with Susac syndrome.

The chain combines TRBV29-1 with TRBJ2-1; unclear D gene. This CDR3 region has 11 residues. Trimming left V 7 bases short and J 5 bases short, with 9 bases between. Per germline, CDR1 SQVTM and CDR2 ANQGSEA. The CDR3 coding sequence is TGCAGCGCAGATGAAGACAATGAGCAGTTCTTC. Translation: CSADEDNEQFF.

The chain couples TRBV12-3 or TRBV12-4 to TRBJ2-7; no clear D. CDR3 length: 13 residues. Trimming cost V 3 bases and J 5 bases, with 11 bases left between them. DNA for the CDR3: TGTGCCAGCAGTTTGGCCCCCACGGACGAGCAGTACTTC. This sequence encodes CASSLAPTDEQYF.

The chain uses TRBV13 and TRBJ2-5; D might be TRBD2 (6 bases). This CDR3 comprises 17 residues. Germline CDR1 is PRHDT and CDR2 is FYEKMQ (reference sequence). Trimming cost V 5 bases and J 2 bases, with 21 bases left between them. Here the CDR3 reads CASSKGPSGPLQETQYF. DNA for the CDR3: TGTGCCAGCAGCAAGGGTCCCAGCGGGCCACTACAAGAGACCCAGTACTTC.

The chain uses TRBV2 and TRBJ2-1, with D possibly being TRBD1 or TRBD2 (5 bases each). The CDR3 loop spans 12 amino acids. Trimming cost V 6 bases and J 7 bases, with 10 bases left between them. The germline V gene has CDR1 SNHLY and CDR2 FYNNEI. CDR3 DNA: TGTGCCAGCAGGGGGACCCCGAATGAGCAGTTCTTC. Its protein is CASRGTPNEQFF.

The chain joins TRBV28 to TRBJ2-1; possibly TRBD1 or TRBD2 for D (5 bases each). CDR1 MDHEN and CDR2 SYDVKM come from the germline V gene. The V end lost 5 bases, the J end lost 8 bases, and 16 bases lay between the germline ends. The CDR3 extends over 14 amino acids. Here the CDR3 DNA reads TGTGCCAGCAGTACCCCGGGACCGCCGGATGAGCAGTTCTTC. Translating gives CASSTPGPPDEQFF.

The CDR3 DNA follows: TGTTGGACCCTGGGGGCAGCAAACGAGCAGTACTTC. The encoded protein is CWTLGAANEQYF. The chain is built from TRBV24-1 and TRBJ2-7, with D possibly matching TRBD1 (6 bases). Germline loops: CDR1 KGHDR, CDR2 SFDVKD. The CDR3 extends over 12 amino acids.

V gene TRBV20-1 combines with J gene TRBJ2-1; TRBD2 is a possible D gene (6 bases). The V end lost 4 bases, the J end lost 7 bases, and 20 bases lay between the germline ends. The CDR3 runs 15 residues. The V gene's germline CDR1 is DFQATT and CDR2 SNEGSKA (reference sequence). The CDR3 DNA sequence: TGCAGTGCTACTTACGAGGGAGGAGGCGGGAATGAGCAGTTCTTC. This sequence encodes CSATYEGGGGNEQFF.

This clonotype was seen a handful of times. The chain joins TRBV7-8 to TRBJ2-7; maybe TRBD2 (5 bases). Trimming removed 5 bases at V and 3 bases at J, with 8 bases between. The germline CDR1 and CDR2 sequences are SGHVS and FQNEAQ. The CDR3 covers 12 residues. This chain's CDR3 is CASSPGDYEQYF. For the CDR3, the DNA is TGTGCCAGCAGCCCCGGGGACTACGAGCAGTACTTC. The whole variable domain, filled in from reference TRBV7-8 and TRBJ2-7, reads GAGVSQSPRYKVAKRGQDVALRCDPISGHVSLFWYQQALGQGPEFLTYFQNEAQLDKSGLPSDRFFAERPEGSVSTLKIQRTQQEDSAVYLCASSPGDYEQYFGPGTRLTVT.

The V and J genes are TRBV30 and TRBJ1-1; 10 nucleotides align to TRBD1. After removal of 4 bases from V and 7 bases from J, the junction contained 6 bases not matched to a gene. Per the germline V gene, CDR1 is GTSNPN and CDR2 is SVGIG (reference sequence). The CDR3 extends over 13 amino acids. In nucleotides, the CDR3 is TGTGCCTGGAACTACCGGGACAGGGGTGAAGCTTTCTTT. Amino acid sequence: CAWNYRDRGEAFF.

The rearrangement joins TRBV6-4 to TRBJ1-1; TRBD1 is a possible D gene (6 bases). V was cut by 2 bases and J by 1 base, with 8 bases left in between. This CDR3 spans 14 amino acids. Germline loops: CDR1 MRHNA, CDR2 SNTAGT. The CDR3 DNA sequence: TGTGCCAGCAGTGACGGGGGCTCGAACACTGAAGCTTTCTTT. Protein: CASSDGGSNTEAFF.

This chain links TRBV7-9 with TRBJ2-3; TRBD2 aligns across 10 bases. The CDR3 runs 18 residues. After removal of 5 bases from V and 6 bases from J, the junction contained 17 bases not matched to a gene. In germline, CDR1 is SEHNR, CDR2 FQNEAQ (reference sequence). CDR3 nucleotide sequence: TGTGCCAGCAGCGGCATTTCCGGGACTAGCGACGCTGTGGATACGCAGTATTTT. Its translation: CASSGISGTSDAVDTQYF.

The V call is TRBV20-1, the J call TRBJ1-2; maybe TRBD1 (5 bases). With 0 bases removed from V and 5 bases from J, the gap between germline ends came to 10 bases. The CDR3 is 13 residues long. In germline, CDR1 is DFQATT, CDR2 SNEGSKA (reference sequence). CDR3 DNA sequence: TGCAGTGCTAGAGATTGGGACGATTATGGCTACACCTTC. This translates into CSARDWDDYGYTF.

The chain has TRBV28 and TRBJ2-7, with 9 nucleotides matching TRBD2. The germline V gene encodes CDR1 MDHEN and CDR2 SYDVKM. V was clipped by 2 bases and J by 4 bases; unmatched bases: 3. The CDR3 totals 14 residues. CDR3 sequence reads: CASSLVSGGYEQYF. CDR3 in DNA: TGTGCCAGCAGTTTAGTAAGCGGGGGGTACGAGCAGTACTTC. Combining the CDR3 with reference TRBV28 and TRBJ2-7 gives the whole variable domain DVKVTQSSRYLVKRTGEKVFLECVQDMDHENMFWYRQDPGLGLRLIYFSYDVKMKEKGDIPEGYSVSREKKERFSLILESASTNQTSMYLCASSLVSGGYEQYFGPGTRLTVT.

V gene TRBV7-9 combines with J gene TRBJ1-2; D unclear. The ends were cut back, 2 bases at V and 2 bases at J, with 12 bases in the middle. The V gene's germline CDR1 is SEHNR and CDR2 FQNEAQ (reference sequence). The CDR3 contains 15 residues. The CDR3 sequence is CASSLNIGANYGYTF. The CDR3 coding sequence is TGTGCCAGCAGCTTAAACATTGGAGCAAACTATGGCTACACCTTC.

DNA for the CDR3: TGTGCCAGCAGCCTGGCAGGGGGGGCTGGAAACACCATATATTTT. The encoded protein is CASSLAGGAGNTIYF. The chain links TRBV28 to TRBJ1-3, with 7 bases fitting TRBD1. The CDR3 length is 15 residues. CDR1 is MDHEN and CDR2 is SYDVKM in the germline V gene. V shed 6 bases, J shed 2 bases, and the junction held 7 bases outside the gene matches. Together with reference TRBV28 and TRBJ1-3, the CDR3 gives the full variable domain: DVKVTQSSRYLVKRTGEKVFLECVQDMDHENMFWYRQDPGLGLRLIYFSYDVKMKEKGDIPEGYSVSREKKERFSLILESASTNQTSMYLCASSLAGGAGNTIYFGEGSWLTVV.

This clonotype occurred once. This chain links TRBV4-1 with TRBJ2-1; D remains unclear. The CDR3 is 13 amino acids. With 0 bases removed from V and 6 bases from J, the gap between germline ends came to 6 bases. The germline CDR1 and CDR2 sequences are MGHRA and YSYEKL. Here the CDR3 reads CASSQEVFNEQFF. CDR3 nucleotide sequence: TGCGCCAGCAGCCAAGAGGTCTTCAATGAGCAGTTCTTC.

The chain links TRBV30 to TRBJ2-1; TRBD2 aligns across 10 bases. V dropped 6 bases and J dropped 8; count of bases not matched to a gene: 7. CDR1 and CDR2 (germline): GTSNPN, SVGIG (reference sequence). The CDR3 is 13 residues long. The CDR3 nucleotides are TGTGCCTGTCTAGCGGGAGAGGGACATGAGCAGTTCTTC. It translates to CACLAGEGHEQFF.

The chain has TRBV14 and TRBJ2-7, with 10 bases fitting TRBD2. CDR1 SGHDN and CDR2 FVKESK come from the germline V gene. V was clipped by 4 bases and J by 6 bases; unmatched bases: 9. The CDR3 is made up of 15 amino acids. Here the CDR3 DNA reads TGTGCCAGCAGCCCCCTGACTAGCGGGTTTGGCGAGCAGTACTTC. Residues: CASSPLTSGFGEQYF.

V gene TRBV20-1 combines with J gene TRBJ2-5; 7 bases match TRBD2. Germline CDR1 is DFQATT and CDR2 is SNEGSKA (reference sequence). The CDR3 totals 14 residues. V lost 2 bases to trimming and J lost 1 base; unmatched junction nucleotides: 4. The CDR3, as DNA: TGCAGTGCTAGAATAGGGGAGGGCCAAGAGACCCAGTACTTC. It codes for CSARIGEGQETQYF.

This chain connects TRBV20-1 to TRBJ2-5, with TRBD2 matching over 13 bases. Unmatched junction bases numbered 5, after V lost 0 bases and J lost 4 bases. This CDR3 is built from 16 residues. From germline, CDR1 is DFQATT and CDR2 SNEGSKA (reference sequence). In nucleotides, the CDR3 is TGCAGTGCTAGAGATTTACTAGCGGGAGGGGTAGAGACCCAGTACTTC. Translated: CSARDLLAGGVETQYF.

This chain uses TRBV20-1 with TRBJ2-3; D remains ambiguous. Deletions cut 3 bases from V and 4 bases from J, with 11 bases between. This CDR3 has 13 amino acids. Germline V gene data show CDR1 as DFQATT and CDR2 as SNEGSKA (reference sequence). CDR3 DNA: TGCAGTGCTAGCGTTTCGGCGGCAGATACGCAGTATTTT. It specifies CSASVSAADTQYF.